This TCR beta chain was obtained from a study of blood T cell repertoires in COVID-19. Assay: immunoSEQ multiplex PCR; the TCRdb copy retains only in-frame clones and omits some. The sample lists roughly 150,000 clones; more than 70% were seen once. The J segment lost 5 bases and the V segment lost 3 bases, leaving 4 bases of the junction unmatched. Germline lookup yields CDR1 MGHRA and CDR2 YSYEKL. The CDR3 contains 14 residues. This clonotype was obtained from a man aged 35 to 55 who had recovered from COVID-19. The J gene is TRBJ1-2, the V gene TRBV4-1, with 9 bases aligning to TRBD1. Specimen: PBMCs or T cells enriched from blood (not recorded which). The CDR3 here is CASSQEGQGYGYTF. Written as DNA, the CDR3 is TGCGCCAGCAGCCAGGAAGGACAGGGGTATGGCTACACCTTC.